This TCR beta chain was identified in a study of T cell changes during pregnancy in multiple sclerosis. After removal of 0 bases from V and 7 bases from J, the junction contained 4 bases not matched to a gene. The CDR3 length is 15 residues. CDR1 is SGHRS, CDR2 YFSETQ, per germline. Measured with immunoSEQ multiplex PCR; TCRdb has only the in-frame clones, and not every one. This sample has approximately 32,000 clones, with roughly nine tenths found just once. The source was CD8+ T cells from peripheral blood mononuclear cells, collected in the first trimester of pregnancy. The V gene is TRBV5-1, the J gene TRBJ2-7; 13 nucleotides align to TRBD2. The origin of this receptor is a female donor with multiple sclerosis, enrolled in a pregnancy study. The CDR3 is CASSLGTSGSQEQYF. DNA for the CDR3: TGCGCCAGCAGCTTGGGGACTAGCGGGAGTCAGGAGCAGTACTTC. The complete variable domain, with remaining parts taken from reference TRBV5-1 and TRBJ2-7, reads KAGVTQTPRYLIKTRGQQVTLSCSPISGHRSVSWYQQTPGQGLQFLFEYFSETQRNKGNFPGRFSGRQFSNSRSEMNVSTLELGDSALYLCASSLGTSGSQEQYFGPGTRLTVT.